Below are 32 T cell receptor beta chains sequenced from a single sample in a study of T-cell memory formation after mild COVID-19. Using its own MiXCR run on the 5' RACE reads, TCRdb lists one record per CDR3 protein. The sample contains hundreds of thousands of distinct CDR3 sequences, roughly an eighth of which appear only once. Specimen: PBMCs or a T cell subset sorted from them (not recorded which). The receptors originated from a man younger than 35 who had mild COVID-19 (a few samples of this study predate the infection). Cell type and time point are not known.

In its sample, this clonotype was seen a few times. CDR3 sequence (DNA): TGCGCCAGCAGCTCGGGGGCCGGGACGAAAGAGGGCTACACCTTC. This encodes CASSSGAGTKEGYTF. The chain couples TRBV5-1 to TRBJ1-2; D might be TRBD1 (6 bases). Trimming took 3 bases from V and 8 from J, leaving 20 bases between them. The CDR3 spans 15 residues. CDR1 and CDR2 (germline): SGHRS, YFSETQ.

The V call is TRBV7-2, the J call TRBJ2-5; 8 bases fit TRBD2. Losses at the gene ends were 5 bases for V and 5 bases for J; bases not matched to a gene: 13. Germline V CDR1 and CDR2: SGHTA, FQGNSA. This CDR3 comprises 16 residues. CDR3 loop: CASSAPRSGGGETQYF. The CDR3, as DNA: TGTGCCAGCAGCGCACCCCGGAGCGGGGGAGGGGAGACCCAGTACTTC.

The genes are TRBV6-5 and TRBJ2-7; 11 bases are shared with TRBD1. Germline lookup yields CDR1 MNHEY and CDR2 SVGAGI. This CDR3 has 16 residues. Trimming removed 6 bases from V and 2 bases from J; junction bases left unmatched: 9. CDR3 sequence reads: CASRPKPGQGAYEQYF. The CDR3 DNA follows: TGTGCCAGCAGGCCAAAACCGGGACAGGGGGCCTACGAGCAGTACTTC.

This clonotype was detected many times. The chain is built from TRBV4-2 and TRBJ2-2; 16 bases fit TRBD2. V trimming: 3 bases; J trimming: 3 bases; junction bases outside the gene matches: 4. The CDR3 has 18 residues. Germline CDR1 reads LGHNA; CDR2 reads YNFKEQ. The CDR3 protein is CASSQGLAGGTDTGELFF. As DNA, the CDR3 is TGTGCCAGCAGCCAGGGACTAGCGGGGGGGACGGACACCGGGGAGCTGTTTTTT.

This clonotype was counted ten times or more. CDR3 DNA sequence: TGCGCCAGCAGCCAAGCGTCAGAGAACACAGATACGCAGTATTTT. Translating it yields CASSQASENTDTQYF. The V call is TRBV4-1, the J call TRBJ2-3; D is undetermined. Germline-derived CDR1 and CDR2 are MGHRA and YSYEKL. This CDR3 region has 15 residues. V was pared by 1 base and J by 2 bases, with 10 bases between.

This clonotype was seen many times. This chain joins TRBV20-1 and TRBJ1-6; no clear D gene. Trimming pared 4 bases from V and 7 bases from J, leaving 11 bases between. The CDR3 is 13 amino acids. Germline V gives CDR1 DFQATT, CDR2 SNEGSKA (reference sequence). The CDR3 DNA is TGCAGTGCTACAGCCAGGCTCAATTCACCCCTCCACTTT. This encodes CSATARLNSPLHF.

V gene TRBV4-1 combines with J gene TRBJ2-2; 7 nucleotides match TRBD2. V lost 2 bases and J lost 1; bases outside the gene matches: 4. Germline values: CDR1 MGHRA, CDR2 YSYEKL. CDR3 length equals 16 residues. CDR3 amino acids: CASSQPRGGNTGELFF. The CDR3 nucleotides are TGCGCCAGCAGCCAACCTCGCGGGGGGAACACCGGGGAGCTGTTTTTT.

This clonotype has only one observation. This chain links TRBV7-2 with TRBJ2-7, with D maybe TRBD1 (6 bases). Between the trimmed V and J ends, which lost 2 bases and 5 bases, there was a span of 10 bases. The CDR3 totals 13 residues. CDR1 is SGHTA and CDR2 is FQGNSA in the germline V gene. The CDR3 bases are TGTGCCAGCAGCTTAACAGGGATTAACGAGCAGTACGTC. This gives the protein CASSLTGINEQYV.

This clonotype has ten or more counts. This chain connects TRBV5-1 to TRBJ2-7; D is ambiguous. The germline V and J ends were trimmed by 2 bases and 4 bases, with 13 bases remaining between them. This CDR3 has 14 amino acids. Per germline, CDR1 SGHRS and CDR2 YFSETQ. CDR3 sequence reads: CASSLSPGQYEQYV. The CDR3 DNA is TGCGCCAGCAGCTTAAGTCCCGGGCAGTACGAGCAGTACGTC.

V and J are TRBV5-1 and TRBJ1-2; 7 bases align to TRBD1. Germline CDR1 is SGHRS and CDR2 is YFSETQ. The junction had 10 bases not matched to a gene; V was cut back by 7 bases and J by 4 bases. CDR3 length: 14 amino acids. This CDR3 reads CASSPGQNSYGYTF. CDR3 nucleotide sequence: TGCGCCAGCTCTCCGGGACAGAACAGCTATGGCTACACCTTC.

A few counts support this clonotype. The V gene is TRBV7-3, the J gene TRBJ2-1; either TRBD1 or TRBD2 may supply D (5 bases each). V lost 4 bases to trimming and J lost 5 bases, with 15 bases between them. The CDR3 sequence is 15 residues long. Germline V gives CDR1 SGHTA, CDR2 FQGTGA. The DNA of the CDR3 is TGTGCCAGCAGCTCCACCGGGGCTGGGAACAATGAGCAGTTCTTC. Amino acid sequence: CASSSTGAGNNEQFF.

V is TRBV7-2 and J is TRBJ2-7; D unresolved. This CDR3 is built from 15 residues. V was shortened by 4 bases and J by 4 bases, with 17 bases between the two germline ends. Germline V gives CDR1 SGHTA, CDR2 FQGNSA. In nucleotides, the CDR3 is TGTGCCAGCAGCTCCTGGCCGGCTTCGGATTACGAGCAGTACTTC. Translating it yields CASSSWPASDYEQYF.

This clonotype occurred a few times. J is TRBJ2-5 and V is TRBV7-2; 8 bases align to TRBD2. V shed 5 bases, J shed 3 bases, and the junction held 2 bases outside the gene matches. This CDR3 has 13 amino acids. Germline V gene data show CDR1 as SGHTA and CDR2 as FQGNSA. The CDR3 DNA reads TGTGCCAGCAGCGGGACTAGGGAAGAGACCCAGTACTTC. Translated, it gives CASSGTREETQYF.

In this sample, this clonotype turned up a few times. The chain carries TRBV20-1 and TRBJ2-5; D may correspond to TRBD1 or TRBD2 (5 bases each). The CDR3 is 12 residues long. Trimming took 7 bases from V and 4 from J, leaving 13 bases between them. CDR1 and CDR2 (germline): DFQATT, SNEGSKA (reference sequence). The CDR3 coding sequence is TGCAGTGGGTTCGCAGGGAGAGAGACCCAGTACTTC. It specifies CSGFAGRETQYF.

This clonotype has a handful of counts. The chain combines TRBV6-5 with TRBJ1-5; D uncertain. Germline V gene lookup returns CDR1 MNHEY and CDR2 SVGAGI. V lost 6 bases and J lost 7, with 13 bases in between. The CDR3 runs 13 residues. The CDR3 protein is CASSLRERQPQHF. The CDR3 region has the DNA TGTGCCAGCAGCCTCCGGGAGAGGCAGCCCCAGCATTTT.

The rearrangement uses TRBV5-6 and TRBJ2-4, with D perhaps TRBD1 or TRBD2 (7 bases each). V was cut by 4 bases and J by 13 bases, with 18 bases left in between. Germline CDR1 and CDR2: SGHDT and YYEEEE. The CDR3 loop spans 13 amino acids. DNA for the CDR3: TGTGCCAGCAGCCCTTACAGGGGAGGGGGACAGTACTTC. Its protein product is CASSPYRGGGQYF.

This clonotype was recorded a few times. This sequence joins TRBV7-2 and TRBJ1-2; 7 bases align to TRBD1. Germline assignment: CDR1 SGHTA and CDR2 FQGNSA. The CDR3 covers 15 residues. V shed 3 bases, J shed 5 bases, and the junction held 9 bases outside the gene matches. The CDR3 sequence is CASSLQGDTPYGYTF. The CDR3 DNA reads TGTGCCAGCAGCTTGCAGGGGGACACACCTTATGGCTACACCTTC.

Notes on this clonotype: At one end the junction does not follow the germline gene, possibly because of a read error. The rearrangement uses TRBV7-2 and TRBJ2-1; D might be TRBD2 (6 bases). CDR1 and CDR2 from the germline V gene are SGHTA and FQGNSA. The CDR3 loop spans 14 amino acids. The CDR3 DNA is TGTGCCAGCAGCGCGACTAGAAACTACACTGAGCAGTTCTTC. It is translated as CASSATRNYTEQFF.

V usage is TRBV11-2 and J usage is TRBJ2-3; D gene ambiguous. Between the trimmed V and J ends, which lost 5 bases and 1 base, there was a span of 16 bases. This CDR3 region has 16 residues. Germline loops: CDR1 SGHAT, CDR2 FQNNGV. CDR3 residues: CASSRIQPLGTDTQYF. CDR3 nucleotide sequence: TGTGCCAGCAGCCGAATCCAGCCTTTGGGCACAGATACGCAGTATTTT.

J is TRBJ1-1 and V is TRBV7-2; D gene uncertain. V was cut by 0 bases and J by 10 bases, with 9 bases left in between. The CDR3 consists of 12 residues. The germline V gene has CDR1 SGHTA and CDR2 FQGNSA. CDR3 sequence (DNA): TGTGCCAGCAGCTTAGCGAGGGTAGTAGCTTTCTTT. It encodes CASSLARVVAFF.

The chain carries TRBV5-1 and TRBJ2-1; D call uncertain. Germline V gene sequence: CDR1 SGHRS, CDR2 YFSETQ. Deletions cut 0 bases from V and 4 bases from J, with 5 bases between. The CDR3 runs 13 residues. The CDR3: CASSLENYNEQFF. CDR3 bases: TGCGCCAGCAGCTTGGAAAATTACAATGAGCAGTTCTTC.

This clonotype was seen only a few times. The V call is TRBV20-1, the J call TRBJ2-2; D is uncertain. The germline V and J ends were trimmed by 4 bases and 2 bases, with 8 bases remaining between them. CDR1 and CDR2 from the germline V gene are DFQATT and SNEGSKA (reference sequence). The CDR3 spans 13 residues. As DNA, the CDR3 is TGCAGTGCTATACCCCTTAACACCGGGGAGCTGTTTTTT. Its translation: CSAIPLNTGELFF.

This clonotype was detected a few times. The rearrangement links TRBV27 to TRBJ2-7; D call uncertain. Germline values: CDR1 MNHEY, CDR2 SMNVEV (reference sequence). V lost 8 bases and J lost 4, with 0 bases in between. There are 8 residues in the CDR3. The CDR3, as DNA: TGTGCCAGCTACGAGCAGTACGTC. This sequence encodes CASYEQYV.

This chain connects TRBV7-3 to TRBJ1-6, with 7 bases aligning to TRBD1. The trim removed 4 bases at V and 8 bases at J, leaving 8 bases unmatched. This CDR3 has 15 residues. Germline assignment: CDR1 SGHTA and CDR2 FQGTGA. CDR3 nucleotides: TGTGCCAGCAGCTCCTCCGGGACAGCGTATTCACCCCTCCACTTT. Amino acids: CASSSSGTAYSPLHF.

The CDR3 protein is CASSPVNHEQYF. As DNA, the CDR3 is TGTGCCAGCTCACCAGTAAACCACGAGCAGTACTTC. The gene calls are TRBV18 and TRBJ2-7; no clear D gene. This CDR3 contains 12 residues. V dropped 2 bases and J dropped 5 bases, with 7 bases sitting between them. Germline-derived CDR1 and CDR2 are KGHSH and LQKENI.

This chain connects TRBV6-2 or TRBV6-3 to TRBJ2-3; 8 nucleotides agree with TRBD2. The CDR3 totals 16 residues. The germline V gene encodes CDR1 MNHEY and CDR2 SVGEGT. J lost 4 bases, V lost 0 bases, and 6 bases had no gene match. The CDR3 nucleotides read TGTGCCAGCAGTTACTCGGGAGCGGGGGCCTCAGATACGCAGTATTTT. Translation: CASSYSGAGASDTQYF.

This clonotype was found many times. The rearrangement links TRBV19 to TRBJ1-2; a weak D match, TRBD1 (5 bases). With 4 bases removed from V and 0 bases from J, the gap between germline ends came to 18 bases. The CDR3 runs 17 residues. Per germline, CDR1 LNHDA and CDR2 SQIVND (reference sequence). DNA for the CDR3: TGTGCCAGTAGTAGTCAGGGTTTCCCACCCTCTAACTATGGCTACACCTTC. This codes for CASSSQGFPPSNYGYTF.

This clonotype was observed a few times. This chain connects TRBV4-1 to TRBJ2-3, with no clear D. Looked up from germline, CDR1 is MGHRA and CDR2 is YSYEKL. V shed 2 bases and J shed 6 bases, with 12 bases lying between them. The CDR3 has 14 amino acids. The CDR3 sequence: CASSQNGPDDTQYF. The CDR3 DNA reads TGCGCCAGCAGCCAAAACGGACCGGACGATACGCAGTATTTT.

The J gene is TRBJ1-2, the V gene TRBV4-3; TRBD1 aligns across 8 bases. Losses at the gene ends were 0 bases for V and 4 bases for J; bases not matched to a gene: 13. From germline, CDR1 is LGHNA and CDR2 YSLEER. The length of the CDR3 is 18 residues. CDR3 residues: CASSQDFPGTGGGYGYTF. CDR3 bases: TGCGCCAGCAGCCAAGATTTCCCGGGGACAGGAGGAGGCTATGGCTACACCTTC.

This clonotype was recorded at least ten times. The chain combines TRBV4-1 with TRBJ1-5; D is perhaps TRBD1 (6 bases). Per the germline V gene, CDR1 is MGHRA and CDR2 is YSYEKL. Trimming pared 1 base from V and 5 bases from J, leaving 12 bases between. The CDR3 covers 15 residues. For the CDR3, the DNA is TGCGCCAGCAGCCAAGGATCGGACAGCTATCAGCCCCAGCATTTT. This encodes CASSQGSDSYQPQHF.

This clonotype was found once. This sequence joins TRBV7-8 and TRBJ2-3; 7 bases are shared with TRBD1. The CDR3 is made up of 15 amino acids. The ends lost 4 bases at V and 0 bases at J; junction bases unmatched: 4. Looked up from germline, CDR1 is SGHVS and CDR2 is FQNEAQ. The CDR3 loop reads CASSSPQGSTDTQYF. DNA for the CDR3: TGTGCCAGCAGCTCGCCACAGGGGAGCACAGATACGCAGTATTTT.

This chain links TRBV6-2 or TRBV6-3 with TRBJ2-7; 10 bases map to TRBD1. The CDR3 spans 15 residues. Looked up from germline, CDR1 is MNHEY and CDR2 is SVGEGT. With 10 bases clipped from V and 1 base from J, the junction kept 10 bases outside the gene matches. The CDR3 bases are TGTGCCACAAATCGGCCGGGACAGGGGTCCTACGAGCAGTACGTC. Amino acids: CATNRPGQGSYEQYV.